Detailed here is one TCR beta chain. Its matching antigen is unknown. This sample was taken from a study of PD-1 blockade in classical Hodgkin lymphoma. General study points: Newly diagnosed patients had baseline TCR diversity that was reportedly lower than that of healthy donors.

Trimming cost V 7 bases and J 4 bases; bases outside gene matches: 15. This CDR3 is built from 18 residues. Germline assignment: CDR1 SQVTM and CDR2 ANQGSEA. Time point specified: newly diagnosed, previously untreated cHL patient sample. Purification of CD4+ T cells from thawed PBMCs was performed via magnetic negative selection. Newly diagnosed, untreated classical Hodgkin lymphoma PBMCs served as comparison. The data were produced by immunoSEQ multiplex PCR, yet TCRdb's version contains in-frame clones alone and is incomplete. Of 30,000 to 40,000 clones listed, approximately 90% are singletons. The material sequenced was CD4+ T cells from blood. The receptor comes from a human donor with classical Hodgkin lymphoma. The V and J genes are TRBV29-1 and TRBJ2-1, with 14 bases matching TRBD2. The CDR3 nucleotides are TGCAGCGCAGGAAGGACTAGCGGGAGGCCACGGGGATACAATGAGCAGTTCTTC. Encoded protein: CSAGRTSGRPRGYNEQFF.